The rows below give T cell receptor beta chains drawn from one sample of a study of CD8 T cells in ankylosing spondylitis. MiXCR, run by TCRdb on the 5' RACE reads, gives a single entry per CDR3 protein. This sample has approximately 110,000 distinct CDR3 sequences, with around 24% found just once. Sequencing used synovial fluid, either unsorted or a sorted T cell fraction (not recorded which). These receptors were obtained from a male donor with ankylosing spondylitis. Both conserved end residues are part of each CDR3. The D gene is left open where the match is weak. Clone size is not always given. Where it is, it says once, few, many or a class for expanded clones.

>.|TRBV24-1|TRBD2|TRBJ2-1|14
TGTGCCACCAGTAAAGTTGGCGGGAGTGATGAGCAGTTCTTC
CATSKVGGSDEQFF
>many|TRBV10-2|TRBD2|TRBJ2-1|13
TGCGCCAGCAGTGGTTTGGGGGGGAATGAGCAGTTCTTC
CASSGLGGNEQFF
>few|TRBV20-1|TRBD1|TRBJ1-4|14
TGCAGTGCTAGAGAGGGACAGTCAGAGGAAAAACTGTTTTTT
CSAREGQSEEKLFF
>.|TRBV5-1|.|TRBJ1-5|15
TGCGCCAGCACCCGGCGGTTGGGAGGCTTTGAGCCCCAGCATTTT
CASTRRLGGFEPQHF
>.|TRBV5-6|.|TRBJ2-2|18
TGTGCCAGCAGCTCCCTCGGAGGGACAGCCACCTTCACCGGGGAGCTGTTTTTT
CASSSLGGTATFTGELFF
>.|TRBV24-1|TRBD1|TRBJ1-1|13
TGTGCCACCAGGGGACAGGGGAACACTGAAGCTTTCTTT
CATRGQGNTEAFF
>few|TRBV2|TRBD1|TRBJ2-3|12
TGTGCCAGCAGGGACAGGGGAGATACGCAGTATTTT
CASRDRGDTQYF
>.|TRBV19|.|TRBJ1-1|14
TGTGCCAGTAGGCCGTTGGGGCGGAACACTGAAGCTTTCTTT
CASRPLGRNTEAFF
>few|TRBV20-1|TRBD2|TRBJ2-3|15
TGCAGTGCTAGTTCGGGACTAGAGCCGGGTCCTACGCAGTATTTT
CSASSGLEPGPTQYF
>many|TRBV12-3/TRBV12-4|TRBD1|TRBJ1-1|14
TGTGCCAGCGACTATGGGGACAGGGACACTGAAGCTTTCTTT
CASDYGDRDTEAFF
>few|TRBV20-1|TRBD2|TRBJ2-3|16
TGCAGTGCTAGAGAGGGAGTGAGCGGGAGAACAGATACGCAGTATTTT
CSAREGVSGRTDTQYF
>.|TRBV20-1|TRBD1|TRBJ1-1|12
TGCAGTGCCACGGACAGGTTAACTGAAGCTTTCTTT
CSATDRLTEAFF
>few|TRBV5-6|.|TRBJ2-1|14
TGTGCCAGCAGCCCCGGGCTAGAGGACAATGAGCAGTTCTTC
CASSPGLEDNEQFF
>.|TRBV20-1|.|TRBJ1-1|15
TGCAGTGCCAGAGACAGGCGGCATTCGAACACTGAAGCTTTCTTT
CSARDRRHSNTEAFF
>.|TRBV15|.|TRBJ1-1|15
TGTGCCACCAGCAGGCGGGACCCCCCGAGGACTGAAGCTTTCTTT
CATSRRDPPRTEAFF
>.|TRBV20-1|TRBD2|TRBJ2-3|16
TGCAGTGTCATTACCCGGACTAGCGGGGGCCTTAATACGCAGTATTTT
CSVITRTSGGLNTQYF
>.|TRBV11-2|TRBD2|TRBJ2-4|15
TGTGCCAGCAGCACGCGTGGACTAGCAGGAAACATTCAGTACTTC
CASSTRGLAGNIQYF
>.|TRBV19|.|TRBJ2-3|16
TGTGCCAGTATCTTGGACACCCGAAGGAGCACAGATACGCAGTATTTT
CASILDTRRSTDTQYF
>.|TRBV10-3|TRBD2|TRBJ2-2|18
TGTGCCATCCGCTCCCCCAGCGGGAGGGGAGGTGGCACCGGGGAGCTGTTTTTT
CAIRSPSGRGGGTGELFF
>few|TRBV2|TRBD1|TRBJ2-3|13
TGTGCCAGCAGGGGACAGGACACAGATACGCAGTATTTT
CASRGQDTDTQYF
>many|TRBV20-1|TRBD2|TRBJ2-7|16
TGCAGTGCTGGCGGGACTAGCGGGAGAAGGAACTACGAGCAGTACTTC
CSAGGTSGRRNYEQYF
>.|TRBV7-2|TRBD2|TRBJ2-7|15
TGTGCCAGCAGCTTAATGACTAGCGGGTCCCACGAGCAGTACTTC
CASSLMTSGSHEQYF
>.|TRBV2|.|TRBJ2-1|14
TGTGCCAGCAGTGAGACGGACAAACGCAATGAGCAGTTCTTC
CASSETDKRNEQFF
>.|TRBV7-8|.|TRBJ1-5|15
TGTGCCAGCAGCTTAAGCGCAGGGACCAATCAGCCCCAGCATTTT
CASSLSAGTNQPQHF
>.|TRBV20-1|.|TRBJ2-2|13
TGCAGTGCTCTTGGCCTAGGGGGCGGGGAGCTGTTTTTT
CSALGLGGGELFF
>.|TRBV12-5|.|TRBJ2-3|14
TGTGCTAGTGGTTTTTTAGGGGCAACAGATACGCAGTATTTT
CASGFLGATDTQYF
>.|TRBV29-1|.|TRBJ2-5|13
TGCAGCGTTGAACCACCCATCGGGGAGACCCAGTACTTC
CSVEPPIGETQYF
>once|TRBV12-3/TRBV12-4|.|TRBJ2-1|12
TGTGCCAGCAGTTTCTTAGCGGCAAGGCCGGACTTC
CASSFLAARPDF
>.|TRBV3-1|.|TRBJ1-2|14
TGTGCCAGCAGCCGGACCGGGACTAACTATGGCTACACCTTC
CASSRTGTNYGYTF
>.|TRBV28|.|TRBJ1-6|14
TGTGCCAGCAGTCTACAGGGAAAGAATTCACCCCTCCACTTT
CASSLQGKNSPLHF
>.|TRBV19|.|TRBJ1-1|15
TGTGCCAGTAGTTTGAGACAGGCAGCAGGGACTGAAGCTTTCTTT
CASSLRQAAGTEAFF
>many|TRBV7-9|.|TRBJ1-1|13
TGTGCCAGCAGCTTACAAGGGTTCACTGAAGCTTTCTTT
CASSLQGFTEAFF
>many|TRBV2|TRBD1|TRBJ1-6|15
TGTGCCAGCAGTGAAAGGGGGACAGGGGTCTCACCCCTCCACTTT
CASSERGTGVSPLHF
>few|TRBV15|TRBD2|TRBJ2-1|15
TGTGCCACCAGCAGGGAGCGGGAGGTCGGAGGGGAGCAGTTCTTC
CATSREREVGGEQFF
>few|TRBV5-6|TRBD1|TRBJ2-1|13
TGTGCCAGCAGCCCAGACAGGGGACCGCTTCTGTTCTTC
CASSPDRGPLLFF
>few|TRBV12-3/TRBV12-4|.|TRBJ2-1|11
TGTGCCAGCAGTTTCGTGGGTGAGCAGTTCTTC
CASSFVGEQFF
>.|TRBV20-1|.|TRBJ2-3|13
TGCAGTGCACCCCCGGGGGCGGGAGATACGCAGTATTTT
CSAPPGAGDTQYF
>.|TRBV7-9|TRBD2|TRBJ2-1|15
TGTGCCAGCAGCTCGACTAGCATAGACTACAATGAGCAGTTCTTC
CASSSTSIDYNEQFF
>.|TRBV20-1|.|TRBJ2-5|16
TGCAGTGCTAGTCGACTTGGGGGGAAGAACCAAGAGACCCAGTACTTC
CSASRLGGKNQETQYF
>.|TRBV29-1|.|TRBJ2-2|12
TGCAGCGTTGATCTAGGTTCCGGGGAGCTGTTTTTT
CSVDLGSGELFF